Listed below are T cell receptor beta chains from one sample, sequenced in a study of cytomegalovirus exposure and HLA in healthy donors. Repertoires were generated with immunoSEQ multiplex PCR, while TCRdb's copy carries only in-frame clones and drops some. The listing records tens of thousands of clones. The sequenced material came from PBMCs. The receptors here all came from a young woman in good health and CMV-seronegative. The CDR3 runs from the conserved cysteine through the conserved F or W. The order of the fields is CDR3 protein, CDR3 DNA, CDR3 length, J gene, D gene, V gene. A D gene is named only where the DNA matches it firmly.

CDR3 protein: CASSPFSSGTYEQYF
CDR3 DNA: TGTGCCAGTAGCCCATTTTCTAGCGGGACCTACGAGCAGTACTTC
CDR3 length: 15
J gene: TRBJ2-7
D gene: TRBD2
V gene: TRBV19

CDR3 protein: CASSFDGGGTREQYF
CDR3 DNA: TGTGCCAGCAGCTTCGATGGCGGGGGGACTCGGGAGCAGTACTTC
CDR3 length: 15
J gene: TRBJ2-7
D gene: TRBD2
V gene: TRBV11-3

CDR3 protein: CSVGLRQGIEAFF
CDR3 DNA: TGCAGCGTGGGCTTGCGGCAGGGCATTGAAGCTTTCTTT
CDR3 length: 13
J gene: TRBJ1-1
D gene: .
V gene: TRBV29-1

CDR3 protein: CASSDLATFAAFF
CDR3 DNA: TGTGCCAGCAGTGATTTAGCGACCTTTGCAGCTTTCTTT
CDR3 length: 13
J gene: TRBJ1-1
D gene: .
V gene: TRBV6-1

CDR3 protein: CASIMSSQPQHF
CDR3 DNA: TGTGCCAGCATTATGAGTTCTCAGCCCCAGCATTTT
CDR3 length: 12
J gene: TRBJ1-5
D gene: .
V gene: TRBV6-1

CDR3 protein: CASSWEGGDSPLHF
CDR3 DNA: TGCGCCAGCAGCTGGGAGGGGGGGGATTCACCCCTCCACTTT
CDR3 length: 14
J gene: TRBJ1-6
D gene: .
V gene: TRBV5-1

CDR3 protein: CASSRSRETGELFF
CDR3 DNA: TGTGCCAGCAGCCGATCCCGAGAGACCGGGGAGCTGTTTTTT
CDR3 length: 14
J gene: TRBJ2-2
D gene: .
V gene: TRBV7-6

CDR3 protein: CASSLGVNEQFF
CDR3 DNA: TGTGCCAGCAGCTTAGGAGTCAATGAGCAGTTCTTC
CDR3 length: 12
J gene: TRBJ2-1
D gene: .
V gene: TRBV7-9

CDR3 protein: CASTGTGVSPLHF
CDR3 DNA: TGCGCCAGCACCGGGACAGGGGTTTCACCCCTCCACTTT
CDR3 length: 13
J gene: TRBJ1-6
D gene: TRBD1
V gene: TRBV4-1

CDR3 protein: CASSLGQGSGETQYF
CDR3 DNA: TGTGCCAGCAGCTTAGGACAGGGGTCAGGAGAGACCCAGTACTTC
CDR3 length: 15
J gene: TRBJ2-5
D gene: TRBD1
V gene: TRBV5-6

CDR3 protein: CASSPRGVAGGTTYEQYF
CDR3 DNA: TGCGCCAGCAGCCCTAGAGGGGTAGCGGGGGGCACTACCTACGAGCAGTACTTC
CDR3 length: 18
J gene: TRBJ2-7
D gene: TRBD2
V gene: TRBV4-1

CDR3 protein: CATSVHRQGAGETQYF
CDR3 DNA: TGTGCCACCAGCGTTCACCGGCAGGGGGCCGGAGAGACCCAGTACTTC
CDR3 length: 16
J gene: TRBJ2-5
D gene: TRBD1
V gene: TRBV15

CDR3 protein: CASSLGRQGRNTIYF
CDR3 DNA: TGTGCCAGCAGTCTAGGGAGACAGGGAAGGAACACCATATATTTT
CDR3 length: 15
J gene: TRBJ1-3
D gene: TRBD1
V gene: TRBV28

CDR3 protein: CASSELQAVSTDTQYF
CDR3 DNA: TGTGCCAGCAGTGAGCTCCAGGCTGTGAGCACAGATACGCAGTATTTT
CDR3 length: 16
J gene: TRBJ2-3
D gene: .
V gene: TRBV25-1

CDR3 protein: CASSVTGFTGELFF
CDR3 DNA: TGCGCCAGCAGCGTAACAGGGTTCACCGGGGAGCTGTTTTTT
CDR3 length: 14
J gene: TRBJ2-2
D gene: .
V gene: TRBV5-1

CDR3 protein: CASSVGLGETQYF
CDR3 DNA: TGTGCCAGCAGCGTAGGTCTCGGAGAGACCCAGTACTTC
CDR3 length: 13
J gene: TRBJ2-5
D gene: .
V gene: TRBV9

CDR3 protein: CASSAGSGREGNEQFF
CDR3 DNA: TGTGCCAGCAGCGCAGGGAGCGGGAGGGAGGGCAATGAGCAGTTCTTC
CDR3 length: 16
J gene: TRBJ2-1
D gene: TRBD2
V gene: TRBV9

CDR3 protein: CASKTGTGASPLHF
CDR3 DNA: TGTGCCAGTAAGACCGGGACAGGGGCTTCACCCCTCCACTTT
CDR3 length: 14
J gene: TRBJ1-6
D gene: TRBD1
V gene: TRBV19

CDR3 protein: CSVTGKVLETQYF
CDR3 DNA: TGCAGCGTTACAGGGAAGGTGTTAGAGACCCAGTACTTC
CDR3 length: 13
J gene: TRBJ2-5
D gene: .
V gene: TRBV29-1

CDR3 protein: CASSLSLRTGYEQYF
CDR3 DNA: TGTGCCAGCAGTTTATCCCTTAGGACAGGCTACGAGCAGTACTTC
CDR3 length: 15
J gene: TRBJ2-7
D gene: TRBD1
V gene: TRBV27

CDR3 protein: CASSGDRMGTEAFF
CDR3 DNA: TGTGCCAGCAGCGGGGACAGGATGGGGACTGAAGCTTTCTTT
CDR3 length: 14
J gene: TRBJ1-1
D gene: TRBD1
V gene: TRBV6-1

CDR3 protein: CAIPRDSPFYGYTF
CDR3 DNA: TGTGCCATACCCAGGGACAGCCCCTTCTATGGCTACACCTTC
CDR3 length: 14
J gene: TRBJ1-2
D gene: TRBD1
V gene: TRBV6-1

CDR3 protein: CASSLGLTYGYTF
CDR3 DNA: TGTGCCAGCAGTTTGGGACTGACCTATGGCTACACCTTC
CDR3 length: 13
J gene: TRBJ1-2
D gene: .
V gene: TRBV6-5

CDR3 protein: CASSFGAGGNQPQHF
CDR3 DNA: TGTGCCAGCAGCTTCGGGGCGGGGGGCAATCAGCCCCAGCATTTT
CDR3 length: 15
J gene: TRBJ1-5
D gene: .
V gene: TRBV5-6

CDR3 protein: CAWESKWNEQFF
CDR3 DNA: TGTGCCTGGGAGAGTAAGTGGAATGAGCAGTTCTTC
CDR3 length: 12
J gene: TRBJ2-1
D gene: .
V gene: TRBV30

CDR3 protein: CASSPYRDRVSYEQYF
CDR3 DNA: TGTGCCAGCTCACCATACCGGGACAGGGTCTCCTACGAGCAGTACTTC
CDR3 length: 16
J gene: TRBJ2-7
D gene: TRBD1
V gene: TRBV18

CDR3 protein: CASSPPGQGNEQYF
CDR3 DNA: TGCGCCAGCAGTCCCCCCGGACAGGGTAACGAGCAGTACTTC
CDR3 length: 14
J gene: TRBJ2-7
D gene: TRBD1
V gene: TRBV5-1

CDR3 protein: CASSVWGTDDNEQFF
CDR3 DNA: TGCGCCAGCAGCGTATGGGGGACAGATGACAATGAGCAGTTCTTC
CDR3 length: 15
J gene: TRBJ2-1
D gene: TRBD1
V gene: TRBV5-1

CDR3 protein: CASSTPGGGDYGYTF
CDR3 DNA: TGTGCCAGCAGTACACCGGGCGGGGGGGACTATGGCTACACCTTC
CDR3 length: 15
J gene: TRBJ1-2
D gene: .
V gene: TRBV9

CDR3 protein: CSVEDPTGRNEKLFF
CDR3 DNA: TGCAGCGTTGAAGATCCGACAGGGAGGAATGAAAAACTGTTTTTT
CDR3 length: 15
J gene: TRBJ1-4
D gene: TRBD1
V gene: TRBV29-1

CDR3 protein: CASSVGSNQPQHF
CDR3 DNA: TGTGCCAGCAGCGTTGGCAGCAATCAGCCCCAGCATTTT
CDR3 length: 13
J gene: TRBJ1-5
D gene: .
V gene: TRBV9

CDR3 protein: CASSPFRGSSYNEQFF
CDR3 DNA: TGCGCCAGTAGCCCCTTCAGGGGTAGCTCCTACAATGAGCAGTTCTTC
CDR3 length: 16
J gene: TRBJ2-1
D gene: .
V gene: TRBV5-1

CDR3 protein: CSVEYVRKEGQYF
CDR3 DNA: TGCAGCGTTGAGTATGTCCGAAAAGAGGGGCAGTATTTT
CDR3 length: 13
J gene: TRBJ2-3
D gene: .
V gene: TRBV29-1

CDR3 protein: CASSPGTVNSPLHF
CDR3 DNA: TGTGCCAGCAGCCCCGGGACAGTTAATTCACCCCTCCACTTT
CDR3 length: 14
J gene: TRBJ1-6
D gene: TRBD1
V gene: TRBV5-4

CDR3 protein: CASSESGRASYEQYF
CDR3 DNA: TGCGCCAGCAGTGAGAGCGGGAGGGCGTCCTACGAGCAGTACTTC
CDR3 length: 15
J gene: TRBJ2-7
D gene: TRBD2
V gene: TRBV10-1

CDR3 protein: CASSELQGSYEQYF
CDR3 DNA: TGTGCCAGCAGTGAACTACAGGGTTCCTACGAGCAGTACTTC
CDR3 length: 14
J gene: TRBJ2-7
D gene: .
V gene: TRBV25-1

CDR3 protein: CAGTRQDLNTEAFF
CDR3 DNA: TGTGCCGGGACCCGACAGGATTTGAACACTGAAGCTTTCTTT
CDR3 length: 14
J gene: TRBJ1-1
D gene: .
V gene: TRBV5-4

CDR3 protein: CASSKGGLAGDEQFF
CDR3 DNA: TGTGCCAGTAGTAAAGGGGGACTAGCGGGAGATGAGCAGTTCTTC
CDR3 length: 15
J gene: TRBJ2-1
D gene: TRBD2
V gene: TRBV19

CDR3 protein: CASSEGTSGPYEQYF
CDR3 DNA: TGTGCCAGCAGCGAAGGCACTAGCGGACCCTACGAGCAGTACTTC
CDR3 length: 15
J gene: TRBJ2-7
D gene: TRBD2
V gene: TRBV6-1

CDR3 protein: CASSIGAGYYNEQFF
CDR3 DNA: TGTGCCAGTAGTATCGGAGCGGGATACTACAATGAGCAGTTCTTC
CDR3 length: 15
J gene: TRBJ2-1
D gene: TRBD2
V gene: TRBV19

CDR3 protein: CASSLAMADEQYF
CDR3 DNA: TGTGCCAGCAGCTTGGCCATGGCAGACGAGCAGTACTTC
CDR3 length: 13
J gene: TRBJ2-7
D gene: .
V gene: TRBV5-6

CDR3 protein: CASTTGPELFF
CDR3 DNA: TGCGCCAGCACAACAGGACCGGAGCTGTTTTTT
CDR3 length: 11
J gene: TRBJ2-2
D gene: .
V gene: TRBV5-1

CDR3 protein: CAWVVRGGVTQYF
CDR3 DNA: TGTGCCTGGGTGGTCAGGGGAGGGGTGACCCAGTACTTC
CDR3 length: 13
J gene: TRBJ2-5
D gene: .
V gene: TRBV30

CDR3 protein: CASSSRDRGRGAEQYF
CDR3 DNA: TGTGCCAGCAGCTCCCGGGACAGGGGGCGTGGGGCCGAGCAGTACTTC
CDR3 length: 16
J gene: TRBJ2-7
D gene: TRBD1
V gene: TRBV11-3

CDR3 protein: CASSLLGGASTEAFF
CDR3 DNA: TGTGCCAGCAGTTTACTAGGGGGCGCGAGCACTGAAGCTTTCTTT
CDR3 length: 15
J gene: TRBJ1-1
D gene: TRBD1
V gene: TRBV27

CDR3 protein: CAWSAGGYEQYF
CDR3 DNA: TGTGCCTGGAGTGCCGGAGGCTACGAGCAGTACTTC
CDR3 length: 12
J gene: TRBJ2-7
D gene: .
V gene: TRBV30

CDR3 protein: CASSYLLGGRNTEAFF
CDR3 DNA: TGTGCCAGCAGTTACCTCCTCGGGGGTCGGAACACTGAAGCTTTCTTT
CDR3 length: 16
J gene: TRBJ1-1
D gene: .
V gene: TRBV6-5

CDR3 protein: CAWSVELEAFF
CDR3 DNA: TGTGCCTGGAGTGTCGAGCTTGAAGCTTTCTTT
CDR3 length: 11
J gene: TRBJ1-1
D gene: .
V gene: TRBV30

CDR3 protein: CASSPEVSYEQYF
CDR3 DNA: TGTGCCAGCAGCCCGGAGGTCTCCTACGAGCAGTACTTC
CDR3 length: 13
J gene: TRBJ2-7
D gene: .
V gene: TRBV11-2

CDR3 protein: CASSPGGPRPQHF
CDR3 DNA: TGTGCCAGCAGCCCGGGGGGCCCGAGGCCCCAGCATTTT
CDR3 length: 13
J gene: TRBJ1-5
D gene: .
V gene: TRBV5-8

CDR3 protein: CASSLSSGMYQETQYF
CDR3 DNA: TGTGCCAGCAGCTTATCCAGCGGGATGTACCAAGAGACCCAGTACTTC
CDR3 length: 16
J gene: TRBJ2-5
D gene: TRBD2
V gene: TRBV7-9

CDR3 protein: CASSTGTAQETQYF
CDR3 DNA: TGTGCCAGCAGCACCGGGACAGCCCAAGAGACCCAGTACTTC
CDR3 length: 14
J gene: TRBJ2-5
D gene: TRBD1
V gene: TRBV7-9